The 9 T cell receptor beta chains in this list originate from one sample, sequenced in a study of blood T cell repertoires in COVID-19. Only in-frame clones appear in the TCRdb table, and some are missing; sequencing was by immunoSEQ multiplex PCR. Of about 150,000 clones in the sample, 65% to 85% were seen once. The sequenced sample was peripheral blood. The receptors come from a man between 65 and 85 years old with active or convalescent COVID-19.

CDR3 sequence (DNA): TGTGCCAGCAGCTTAAAGGGGGCGACTAATGAAAAACTGTTTTTT. It specifies CASSLKGATNEKLFF. This chain joins TRBV7-9 and TRBJ1-4, with TRBD1 matching 7 bases. The CDR3 spans 15 residues. Unmatched junction bases numbered 2, after V lost 2 bases and J lost 2 bases. From germline, CDR1 is SEHNR and CDR2 FQNEAQ (reference sequence). The full variable domain, rest sourced from reference TRBV7-9 and TRBJ1-4, is DTGVSQNPRHKITKRGQNVTFRCDPISEHNRLYWYRQTLGQGPEFLTYFQNEAQLEKSRLLSDRFSAERPKGSFSTLEIQRTEQGDSAMYLCASSLKGATNEKLFFGSGTQLSVL.

In its sample, this clone was seen once. Here the CDR3 DNA reads TGTGCCAGCAGTCGGAGGGACAGGGGGTTTAATGAGCAGTTCTTC. This codes for CASSRRDRGFNEQFF. This chain links TRBV6-5 with TRBJ2-1; TRBD1 matches at 11 bases. Germline assignment: CDR1 MNHEY and CDR2 SVGAGI. The V segment lost 5 bases and the J segment 7 bases; nucleotides outside the gene matches: 7. CDR3 size: 15 residues.

This clone showed up just once. This chain's CDR3 is CASSLGYVDEQFF. DNA for the CDR3: TGTGCCAGCAGCTTAGGCTACGTGGATGAGCAGTTCTTC. V and J are TRBV7-2 and TRBJ2-1; D gene uncertain. CDR3 length: 13 amino acids. Trimming pared 1 base from V and 8 bases from J, leaving 9 bases between. CDR1 SGHTA and CDR2 FQGNSA come from the germline V gene.

The chain has TRBV9 and TRBJ1-1; the match to TRBD1 covers 7 bases. The CDR3 consists of 15 residues. CDR1 is SGDLS and CDR2 is YYNGEE in the germline V gene. The ends lost 2 bases at V and 5 bases at J; junction bases unmatched: 9. The CDR3 spells CASSVSEGAGTEAFF. The CDR3 nucleotides are TGTGCCAGCAGCGTCTCCGAGGGGGCAGGGACTGAAGCTTTCTTT.

DNA for the CDR3: TGTGCCAGCTCACCCGTTAGGGGCTACGAGCAGTACTTC. This encodes CASSPVRGYEQYF. The chain joins TRBV18 to TRBJ2-7, with TRBD1 as a possible D gene (5 bases). CDR1 is KGHSH, CDR2 LQKENI, per germline. Trimming pared 3 bases from V and 3 bases from J, leaving 9 bases between. The CDR3 loop spans 13 amino acids.

This clone was picked up one time. The J gene is TRBJ2-3, the V gene TRBV7-6, with D unresolved. V was clipped by 1 base and J by 0 bases, with 8 bases between them. Germline V gene sequence: CDR1 SGHVS, CDR2 FNYEAQ. The CDR3 runs to 15 residues. CDR3 loop: CASSLESPSTDTQYF. CDR3 nucleotides: TGTGCCAGCAGCTTAGAATCCCCTAGCACAGATACGCAGTATTTT.

This chain connects TRBV19 to TRBJ2-4, with a possible D match to TRBD1 (6 bases). The CDR3 runs to 18 residues. From germline, CDR1 is LNHDA and CDR2 SQIVND (reference sequence). V lost 9 bases to trimming and J lost 0 bases, with 24 bases between them. The CDR3 DNA is TGTGCCAGCGCGCCGGGACACAAGGAATCTCTAGCCAAAAACATTCAGTACTTC. It is translated as CASAPGHKESLAKNIQYF.

This clone was seen more than once but under ten times. The V gene is TRBV7-2, the J gene TRBJ1-2; a weak D match, TRBD1 (5 bases). The germline V gene encodes CDR1 SGHTA and CDR2 FQGNSA. This CDR3 region has 14 residues. V was trimmed by 5 bases and J by 2 bases, leaving 12 bases between them. The CDR3, as DNA: TGTGCCAGCAGCCCCGCCCGGGGGAACTATGGCTACACCTTC. Protein product: CASSPARGNYGYTF.

The rearrangement links TRBV14 to TRBJ2-3, with D perhaps TRBD1 (5 bases). Looked up from germline, CDR1 is SGHDN and CDR2 is FVKESK. This CDR3 region has 15 residues. The germline V and J ends were trimmed by 1 base and 3 bases, with 11 bases remaining between them. In nucleotides, the CDR3 is TGTGCCAGCAGCCAAGTAGGTCAGGGAACAGATACGCAGTATTTT. It encodes CASSQVGQGTDTQYF. The full variable domain, rest sourced from reference TRBV14 and TRBJ2-3, is EAGVTQFPSHSVIEKGQTVTLRCDPISGHDNLYWYRRVMGKEIKFLLHFVKESKQDESGMPNNRFLAERTGGTYSTLKVQPAELEDSGVYFCASSQVGQGTDTQYFGPGTRLTVL.